The 28 T cell receptor beta chains given below trace back to one sample, sequenced in a study of blood T cell repertoires in COVID-19 (dated by TCRdb to about 2020). Receptor libraries were prepared by the immunoSEQ multiplex PCR assay. TCRdb mirrors the immuneACCESS table, restricted to in-frame sequences. Some clones are absent from its copies; in checked studies, under half trace to an unresolved V gene, and the reason for the others is unknown. Counted in this sample were under 85,000 clones; about three quarters of them appeared once. Around 28% of the sample belongs to the ten largest clones. The sequenced sample was peripheral blood. Receptor source: a woman at least 80 years old with active or convalescent COVID-19.

This clone was seen a handful of times. This chain links TRBV11-2 with TRBJ1-1; 7 bases are shared with TRBD1. With V trimmed by 5 bases and J by 4 bases, 7 bases remained unmatched. The CDR3 covers 14 residues. Germline V gene lookup returns CDR1 SGHAT and CDR2 FQNNGV. The CDR3 reads CASSPDRVSTEAFF. CDR3 DNA: TGTGCCAGCAGCCCTGACAGGGTGAGCACTGAAGCTTTCTTT.

The V and J genes are TRBV12-3 or TRBV12-4 and TRBJ2-1, with 9 nucleotides matching TRBD1. The V segment lost 3 bases and the J segment 9 bases; nucleotides outside the gene matches: 3. The CDR3 covers 13 residues. The CDR3 reads CASSLGQGVEQFF. The CDR3 DNA is TGTGCCAGCAGTTTGGGACAGGGAGTTGAGCAGTTCTTC.

The CDR3 DNA follows: TGTGCCAGCAGACAGGGGTTTAGTGGAGATACGCAGTATTTT. The encoded protein is CASRQGFSGDTQYF. The J gene is TRBJ2-3, the V gene TRBV11-3; TRBD1 aligns across 7 bases. V was clipped by 6 bases and J by 5 bases; unmatched bases: 8. Germline V gene sequence: CDR1 SGHNT, CDR2 YENEEA. The CDR3 consists of 14 residues.

The chain uses TRBV3-1 (or the pseudogene TRBV3-2) and TRBJ2-7, with 8 bases lining up with TRBD1. The CDR3 has 19 residues. Unmatched junction bases numbered 19, after V lost 1 base and J lost 5 bases. CDR1 LGHDT and CDR2 YNNKEL come from the germline V gene (reference sequence). The CDR3: CASSQVLAEIGAGGNEQYF. CDR3 in DNA: TGTGCCAGCAGCCAAGTTTTGGCCGAAATAGGTGCAGGGGGCAACGAGCAGTACTTC.

The chain carries TRBV7-2 and TRBJ1-5; the D is unclear. The V gene lost 1 base and the J gene lost 5 bases, with 6 bases spanning the gap. This CDR3 spans 13 amino acids. Germline V gene sequence: CDR1 SGHTA, CDR2 FQGNSA. CDR3 loop: CASSLDADQPQHF. The CDR3 DNA reads TGTGCCAGCAGCTTAGATGCAGATCAGCCCCAGCATTTT. Combining the CDR3 with reference TRBV7-2 and TRBJ1-5 gives the whole variable domain GAGVSQSPSNKVTEKGKDVELRCDPISGHTALYWYRQSLGQGLEFLIYFQGNSAPDKSGLPSDRFSAERTGGSVSTLTIQRTQQEDSAVYLCASSLDADQPQHFGDGTRLSIL.

Note on this clone: The same CDR3 is also encoded by other DNA sequences in this sample. This chain connects TRBV30 to TRBJ2-7; no definite D call. In germline, CDR1 is GTSNPN, CDR2 SVGIG (reference sequence). The V end lost 2 bases, the J end lost 3 bases, and 5 bases lay between the germline ends. This CDR3 is built from 11 residues. For the CDR3, the DNA is TGTGCCTGGAGTCGAGGCTACGAGCAGTACTTC. Its translation: CAWSRGYEQYF.

The chain combines TRBV4-3 with TRBJ2-1, with TRBD2 identical over 13 bases. The V segment lost 2 bases and the J segment 5 bases; nucleotides outside the gene matches: 3. The CDR3 extends over 16 amino acids. Germline loops: CDR1 LGHNA, CDR2 YSLEER. The CDR3 region is CASSQRTSGSNNEQFF. The CDR3 DNA reads as TGCGCCAGCAGCCAACGGACTAGCGGGAGTAACAATGAGCAGTTCTTC.

The chain joins TRBV6-5 to TRBJ2-5; 11 bases map to TRBD2. The V and J ends lost 6 bases and 0 bases, in that order; junction bases with no gene match: 3. Germline V lookup: CDR1 MNHEY, CDR2 SVGAGI. The length of the CDR3 is 15 residues. CDR3 bases: TGTGCCAGCAGCATACTAGCGGGGGACCAAGAGACCCAGTACTTC. This encodes CASSILAGDQETQYF.

The genes are TRBV10-1 and TRBJ1-2; a possible D gene is TRBD1 (5 bases). Per germline, CDR1 WNHNN and CDR2 SYGVQD (reference sequence). Trimming shortened V by 4 bases and J by 3 bases, and 9 bases separated the two germline ends. CDR3 length: 13 amino acids. The CDR3 DNA reads as TGCGCCAGCAGTGCGGCCAGGGACTATGGCTACACCTTC. Amino acids: CASSAARDYGYTF.

The CDR3: CASTPGQGNSPLHF. DNA of the CDR3: TGTGCCAGCACCCCGGGACAGGGAAATTCACCCCTCCACTTT. The chain carries TRBV27 and TRBJ1-6; TRBD1 matches at 9 bases. This CDR3 is 14 amino acids long. Germline V gene data show CDR1 as MNHEY and CDR2 as SMNVEV (reference sequence). J gave up 7 bases and V 7 bases, and 5 bases lay outside the gene matches.

This clone was picked up one time. This chain uses TRBV5-4 with TRBJ1-4; D remains ambiguous. Germline V gene lookup returns CDR1 SGHNT and CDR2 YYREEE (reference sequence). This CDR3 is built from 15 residues. Trimming left V 4 bases short and J 0 bases short, with 10 bases between. CDR3 amino acids: CASSARGSTNEKLFF. Here the CDR3 DNA reads TGTGCCAGCAGCGCAAGAGGGTCAACTAATGAAAAACTGTTTTTT.

This chain connects TRBV7-6 to TRBJ2-1; 11 bases line up with TRBD2. Trimming cost V 4 bases and J 6 bases; bases outside gene matches: 5. Looked up from germline, CDR1 is SGHVS and CDR2 is FNYEAQ. The CDR3 is 15 amino acids. This CDR3 reads CASSSISGGGNEQFF. CDR3 nucleotides: TGTGCCAGCAGCTCTATTAGCGGGGGGGGCAATGAGCAGTTCTTC.

V and J are TRBV19 and TRBJ1-1; weak D call: TRBD1 (6 bases). V was pared by 4 bases and J by 1 base, with 13 bases between. CDR1 and CDR2 from the germline V gene are LNHDA and SQIVND (reference sequence). This CDR3 has 15 residues. This CDR3 is CASSTLQGGNTEAFF. The DNA of the CDR3 is TGTGCCAGTAGTACCTTACAAGGGGGGAACACTGAAGCTTTCTTT.

This chain joins TRBV28 and TRBJ1-5; 10 bases line up with TRBD1. Germline V gene sequence: CDR1 MDHEN, CDR2 SYDVKM. The CDR3 is made up of 14 amino acids. Trimming cost V 7 bases and J 6 bases; bases outside gene matches: 6. CDR3 DNA: TGTGCCAGCACCCCGGGGACAGGGGCTCAGCCCCAGCATTTT. Its protein is CASTPGTGAQPQHF. Full variable domain (rest looked up from reference TRBV28 and TRBJ1-5): DVKVTQSSRYLVKRTGEKVFLECVQDMDHENMFWYRQDPGLGLRLIYFSYDVKMKEKGDIPEGYSVSREKKERFSLILESASTNQTSMYLCASTPGTGAQPQHFGDGTRLSIL.

V gene TRBV7-2 combines with J gene TRBJ2-2; 10 nucleotides agree with TRBD2. CDR1 is SGHTA, CDR2 FQGNSA, per germline. There are 14 residues in the CDR3. V lost 5 bases to trimming and J lost 6 bases; unmatched junction nucleotides: 3. The CDR3 region is CASSTGLAAGELFF. For the CDR3, the DNA is TGTGCCAGCAGCACCGGACTAGCGGCCGGGGAGCTGTTTTTT.

The rearrangement uses TRBV7-9 and TRBJ2-5, with a weak D call TRBD2 (5 bases). CDR3 length equals 17 residues. V was pared by 5 bases and J by 5 bases, with 24 bases between. Germline CDR1 reads SEHNR; CDR2 reads FQNEAQ (reference sequence). The CDR3 DNA is TGTGCCAGCAGCCTTCCCGGGGTCGCTCCTCGCGGGGAGACCCAGTACTTC. Its translation: CASSLPGVAPRGETQYF.

The V and J genes are TRBV5-1 and TRBJ2-1, with D perhaps matching TRBD1 (6 bases). CDR3 length: 17 amino acids. V was clipped by 3 bases and J by 4 bases, with 20 bases between them. CDR1 SGHRS and CDR2 YFSETQ come from the germline V gene. The CDR3 region has the DNA TGCGCCAGCAGCTATCCTAAACAGGGAAATACTTACAATGAGCAGTTCTTC. Protein sequence: CASSYPKQGNTYNEQFF. The variable domain in full, with the rest retrieved from reference TRBV5-1 and TRBJ2-1, is KAGVTQTPRYLIKTRGQQVTLSCSPISGHRSVSWYQQTPGQGLQFLFEYFSETQRNKGNFPGRFSGRQFSNSRSEMNVSTLELGDSALYLCASSYPKQGNTYNEQFFGPGTRLTVL.

The chain joins TRBV28 to TRBJ2-3, with a tentative D call TRBD2 (6 bases). CDR3 size: 14 residues. The germline CDR1 and CDR2 sequences are MDHEN and SYDVKM. The CDR3 sequence is CATENWGGTDTQYF. For the CDR3, the DNA is TGTGCGACAGAAAATTGGGGGGGCACAGATACGCAGTATTTT.

V is TRBV7-2 and J is TRBJ1-1, with D possibly matching TRBD1 (6 bases). The CDR3 spans 14 residues. The germline V gene has CDR1 SGHTA and CDR2 FQGNSA. Trimming removed 4 bases at V and 5 bases at J, with 14 bases between. DNA of the CDR3: TGTGCCAGCAGCTCCCATGCACAGGGAACTGAAGCTTTCTTT. It encodes CASSSHAQGTEAFF.

V usage is TRBV6-5 and J usage is TRBJ1-4; D is uncertain. CDR3 length: 13 residues. Trimming took off 0 bases at V and 6 bases at J, with 5 bases between the two ends. Germline lookup yields CDR1 MNHEY and CDR2 SVGAGI. The CDR3 DNA reads as TGTGCCAGCAGTTACTCGGCAGATGAAAAACTGTTTTTT. Translating gives CASSYSADEKLFF.

This chain connects TRBV15 to TRBJ1-2; D is perhaps TRBD1 (6 bases). V shed 3 bases and J shed 5 bases, with 16 bases lying between them. Germline V CDR1 and CDR2: LNHNV, YYDKDF (reference sequence). The CDR3 is made up of 15 amino acids. The CDR3 DNA follows: TGTGCCACCAGCAGCCCGGACAGAAGATTTTATGGCTACACCTTC. Translation: CATSSPDRRFYGYTF.

CDR3 protein: CASSVRSGTDETQYF. The CDR3 DNA reads TGTGCCAGCAGCGTTCGATCTGGGACAGACGAGACCCAGTACTTC. The chain links TRBV9 to TRBJ2-5; 7 bases are a match to TRBD1. CDR1 is SGDLS and CDR2 is YYNGEE in the germline V gene. The CDR3 spans 15 residues. V shed 2 bases and J 5 bases; nucleotides not matched to a gene: 9.

This chain connects TRBV6-2 or TRBV6-3 to TRBJ1-1; D is uncertain. Trimming left V 2 bases short and J 4 bases short, with 8 bases between. CDR1 is MNHEY, CDR2 SVGEGT, per germline. The CDR3 contains 13 residues. The chain's CDR3 is CASSYPRGTEAFF. DNA for the CDR3: TGTGCCAGCAGTTACCCACGGGGCACTGAAGCTTTCTTT.

This sequence joins TRBV7-8 and TRBJ2-1; D is possibly TRBD1 (6 bases). Trimming removed 5 bases at V and 3 bases at J, with 11 bases between. CDR1 SGHVS and CDR2 FQNEAQ come from the germline V gene. This CDR3 region has 14 residues. The CDR3 is CASSPRDIYNEQFF. Written as DNA, the CDR3 is TGTGCCAGCAGCCCCAGGGACATCTACAATGAGCAGTTCTTC.

The chain recombines TRBV5-1 with TRBJ2-3; D is possibly TRBD2 (5 bases). Trimming shortened V by 1 base and J by 5 bases, and 8 bases separated the two germline ends. The CDR3 length is 13 residues. CDR1 SGHRS and CDR2 YFSETQ come from the germline V gene. The CDR3 protein is CASSLNGIDTQYF. CDR3 in DNA: TGCGCCAGCAGCTTGAACGGGATAGATACGCAGTATTTT.

The J gene is TRBJ2-1, the V gene TRBV28; unclear D gene. V lost 3 bases and J lost 6, with 6 bases in between. This CDR3 has 12 residues. Germline V gene data show CDR1 as MDHEN and CDR2 as SYDVKM. CDR3 sequence (DNA): TGTGCCAGCAGTTTTACATTCAATGAGCAGTTCTTC. It is translated as CASSFTFNEQFF.

The chain is built from TRBV21-1 and TRBJ2-3; the table's D call TRBD2 went unverified against the DNA. TRBV21-1 is a recognized pseudogene. This CDR3 spans 18 amino acids. CDR3 sequence (DNA): TGTGCCAGCACCCCTGGGGGTAGCGGGGGGCCCAGCACAGATACGCAGTATTTT. Its translation is CASTPGGSGGPSTDTQYF.

The chain uses TRBV2 and TRBJ1-1; TRBD1 might be the D (6 bases). The CDR3 is 14 residues long. Trimming left V 6 bases short and J 11 bases short, with 22 bases between. The germline gives CDR1 SNHLY, CDR2 FYNNEI. Here the CDR3 DNA reads TGTGCCAGCAGGCCTGGCGGGGGACACAGTGTCGCTTTCTTT. It codes for CASRPGGGHSVAFF.